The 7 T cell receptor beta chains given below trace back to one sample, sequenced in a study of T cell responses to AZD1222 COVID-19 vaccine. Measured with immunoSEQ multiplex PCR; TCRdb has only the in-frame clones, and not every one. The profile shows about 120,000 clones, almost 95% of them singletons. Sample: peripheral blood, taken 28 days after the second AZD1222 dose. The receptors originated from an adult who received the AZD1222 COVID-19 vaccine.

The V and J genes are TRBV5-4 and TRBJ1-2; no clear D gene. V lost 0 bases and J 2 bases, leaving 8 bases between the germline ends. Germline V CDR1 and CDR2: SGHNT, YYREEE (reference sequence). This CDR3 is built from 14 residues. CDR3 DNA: TGTGCCAGCAGCTTGGATGCAGCAAACTATGGCTACACCTTC. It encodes CASSLDAANYGYTF.

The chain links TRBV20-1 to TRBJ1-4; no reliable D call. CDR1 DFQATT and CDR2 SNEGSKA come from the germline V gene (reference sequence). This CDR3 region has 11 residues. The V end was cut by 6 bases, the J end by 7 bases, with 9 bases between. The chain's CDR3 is CSAPNGEKLFF. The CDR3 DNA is TGCAGTGCCCCTAACGGTGAAAAACTGTTTTTT.

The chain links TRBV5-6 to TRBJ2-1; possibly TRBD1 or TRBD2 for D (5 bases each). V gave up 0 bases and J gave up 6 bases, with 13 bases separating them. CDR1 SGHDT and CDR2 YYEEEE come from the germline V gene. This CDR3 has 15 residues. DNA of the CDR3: TGTGCCAGCAGCTTGGAAACTAGGGGTGGCAATGAGCAGTTCTTC. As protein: CASSLETRGGNEQFF. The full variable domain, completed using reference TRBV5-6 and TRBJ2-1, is DAGVTQSPTHLIKTRGQQVTLRCSPKSGHDTVSWYQQALGQGPQFIFQYYEEEERQRGNFPDRFSGHQFPNYSSELNVNALLLGDSALYLCASSLETRGGNEQFFGPGTRLTVL.

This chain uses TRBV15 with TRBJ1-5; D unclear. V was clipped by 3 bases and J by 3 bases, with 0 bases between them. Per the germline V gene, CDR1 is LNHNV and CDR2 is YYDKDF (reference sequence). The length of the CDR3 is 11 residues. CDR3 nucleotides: TGTGCCACCAGCAGCAATCAGCCCCAGCATTTT. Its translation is CATSSNQPQHF.

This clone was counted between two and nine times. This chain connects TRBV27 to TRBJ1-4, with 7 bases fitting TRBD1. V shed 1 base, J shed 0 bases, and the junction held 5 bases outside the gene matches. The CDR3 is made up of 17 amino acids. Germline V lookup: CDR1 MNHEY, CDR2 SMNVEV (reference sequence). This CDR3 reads CASSLYPGGSTNEKLFF. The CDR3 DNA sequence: TGTGCCAGCAGTTTATATCCAGGGGGATCAACTAATGAAAAACTGTTTTTT.

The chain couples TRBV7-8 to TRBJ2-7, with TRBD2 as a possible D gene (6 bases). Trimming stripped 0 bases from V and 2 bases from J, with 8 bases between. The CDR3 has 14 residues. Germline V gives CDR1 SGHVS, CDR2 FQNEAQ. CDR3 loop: CASSLADYTYEQYF. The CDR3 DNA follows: TGTGCCAGCAGCTTAGCGGACTATACCTACGAGCAGTACTTC. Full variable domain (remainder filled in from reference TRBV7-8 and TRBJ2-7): GAGVSQSPRYKVAKRGQDVALRCDPISGHVSLFWYQQALGQGPEFLTYFQNEAQLDKSGLPSDRFFAERPEGSVSTLKIQRTQQEDSAVYLCASSLADYTYEQYFGPGTRLTVT.

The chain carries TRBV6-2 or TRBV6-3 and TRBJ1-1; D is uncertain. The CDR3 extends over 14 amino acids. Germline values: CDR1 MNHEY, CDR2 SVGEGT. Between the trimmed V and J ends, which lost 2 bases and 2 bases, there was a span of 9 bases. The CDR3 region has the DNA TGTGCCAGCAGTTACGGGCCAGCAAACACTGAAGCTTTCTTT. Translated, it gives CASSYGPANTEAFF.